This T cell receptor (beta chain) was captured by sequencing in a study of blood T cell repertoires in COVID-19. About the study: Samples of COVID-19 (acute and convalescent) were obtained from the United States, Italy and Spain. PBMCs, B-cell-depleted T cells, or T cells provided the cDNA or gDNA that made up the material.

This CDR3 region has 11 residues. The germline CDR1 and CDR2 sequences are MNHEY and SVGAGI. Trimming left V 8 bases short and J 8 bases short, with 12 bases between. Original handling: The authors estimated nucleated cell counts from reference gene primer amplification. Measured with immunoSEQ multiplex PCR; TCRdb has only the in-frame clones, and not every one. V and J calls and clone size follow that table, whereas D and trimming were derived from the DNA. The table includes roughly 97,000 clones, roughly four fifths detected once. The sequencing input was peripheral blood. The source of this sequence is a man aged 55 to 70 with acute or convalescent COVID-19. V is TRBV6-5 and J is TRBJ1-1; D perhaps matches TRBD1 (5 bases). DNA for the CDR3: TGTGCCAGCGGAACCAGGGTGGAAGCTTTCTTT. It codes for CASGTRVEAFF.